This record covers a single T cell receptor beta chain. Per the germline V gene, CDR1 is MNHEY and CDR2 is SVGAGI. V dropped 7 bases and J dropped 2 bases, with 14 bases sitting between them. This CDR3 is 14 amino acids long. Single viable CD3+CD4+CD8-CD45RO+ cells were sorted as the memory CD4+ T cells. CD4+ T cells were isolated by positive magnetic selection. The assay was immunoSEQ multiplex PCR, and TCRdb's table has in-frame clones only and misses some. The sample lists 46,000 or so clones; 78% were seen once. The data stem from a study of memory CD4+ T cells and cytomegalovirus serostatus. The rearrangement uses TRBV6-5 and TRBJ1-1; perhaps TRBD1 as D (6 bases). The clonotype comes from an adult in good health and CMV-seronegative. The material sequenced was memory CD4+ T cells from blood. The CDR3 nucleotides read TGTGCCAGCACTCGGGAGGGGGGTAACACTGAAGCTTTCTTT. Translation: CASTREGGNTEAFF.